This T cell receptor beta chain was documented in a study of shared clonotypes between healthy human individuals. Study results and limitations: Among the subsets, naive ones generally showed larger estimated richness than memory ones. Several donors showed sharing of about 4.7% of naive CD4 clonotypes.

The CDR3 runs to 16 residues. From germline, CDR1 is KGHSH and CDR2 LQKENI. Between the trimmed V and J ends, which lost 3 bases and 3 bases, there was a span of 17 bases. Generated by immunoSEQ multiplex PCR, the TCRdb table keeps only in-frame clones and is missing some. The sample comprises hundreds of thousands of clones, 80% to 95% of which are singletons, and more than 20% rests with the top ten. CD8 cells regarded as naive lacked CD45RO, were positively chosen for CCR7, and omitted terminally differentiated effector memory CD45RA+ cells. Details on this clone: Its antigen is unknown.

This receptor was obtained from a man in his thirties or forties in good health. Sequenced sample: naive CD8+ T cells sorted from blood. This rearrangement joins TRBV18 to TRBJ1-1; tentative D call: TRBD1 (6 bases). CDR3 loop: CASSPGQIGGYTEAFF. The DNA for the CDR3 is TGTGCCAGCTCACCTGGACAGATCGGAGGGTACACTGAAGCTTTCTTT. Filled out from reference TRBV18 and TRBJ1-1, the complete variable domain reads NAGVMQNPRHLVRRRGQEARLRCSPMKGHSHVYWYRQLPEEGLKFMVYLQKENIIDESGMPKERFSAEFPKEGPSILRIQQVVRGDSAAYFCASSPGQIGGYTEAFFGQGTRLTVV.